This T cell receptor beta chain is from a study of shared clonotypes between healthy human individuals. The study's findings and limits: A handful of donors shared about 4.8% of their naive CD4 clonotypes. Lower generation probabilities were found for non-shared clonotypes than for those shared by all four donors.

Measured with immunoSEQ multiplex PCR; TCRdb has only the in-frame clones, and not every one. The sample has some 120,000 clones, about 71% seen once. V dropped 4 bases and J dropped 2 bases, with 12 bases sitting between them. Germline loops: CDR1 SGHVS, CDR2 FQNEAQ. The CDR3 runs 14 residues. Comment on this clone: Its target is not known.

Sequences were obtained from memory CD8+ T cells sorted from blood. Noted subset: CD45RO+ cells pooled with CCR7-negative TemRA cells. The gene calls are TRBV7-8 and TRBJ2-7; possibly TRBD1 or TRBD2 for D (5 bases each). The receptor was derived from a woman aged 25-40 years in good health. The CDR3 DNA reads TGTGCCAGCAGCTATCCGGGGCGAACCTACGAGCAGTACTTC. It specifies CASSYPGRTYEQYF.